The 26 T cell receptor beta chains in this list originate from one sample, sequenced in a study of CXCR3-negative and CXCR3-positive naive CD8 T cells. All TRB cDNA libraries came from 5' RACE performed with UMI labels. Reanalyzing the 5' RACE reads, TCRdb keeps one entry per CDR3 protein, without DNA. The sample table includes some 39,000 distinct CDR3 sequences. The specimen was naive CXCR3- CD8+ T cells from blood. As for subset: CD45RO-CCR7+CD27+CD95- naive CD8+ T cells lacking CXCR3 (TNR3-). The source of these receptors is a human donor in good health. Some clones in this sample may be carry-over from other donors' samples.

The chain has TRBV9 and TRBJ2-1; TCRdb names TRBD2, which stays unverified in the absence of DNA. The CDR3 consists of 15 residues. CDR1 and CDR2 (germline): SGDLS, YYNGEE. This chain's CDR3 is CASSPRLAGGNEQFF.

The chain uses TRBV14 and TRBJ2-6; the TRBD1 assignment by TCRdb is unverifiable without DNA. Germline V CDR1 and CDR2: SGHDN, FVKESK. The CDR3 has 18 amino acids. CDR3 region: CASSQGTGLLSGANVLTF.

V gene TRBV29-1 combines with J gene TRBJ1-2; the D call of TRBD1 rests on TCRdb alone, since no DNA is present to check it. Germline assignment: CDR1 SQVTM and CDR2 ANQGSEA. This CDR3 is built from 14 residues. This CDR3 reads CSVPPYPGSYGYTF.

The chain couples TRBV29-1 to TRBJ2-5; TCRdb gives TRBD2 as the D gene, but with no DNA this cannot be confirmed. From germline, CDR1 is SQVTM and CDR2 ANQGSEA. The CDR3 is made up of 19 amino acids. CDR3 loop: CSMGGPGLAVPWGPETQYF.

CDR3 loop: CAISELGDQETQYF. V and J are TRBV10-3 and TRBJ2-5. Germline V lookup: CDR1 ENHRY, CDR2 SYGVKD. CDR3 size: 14 residues.

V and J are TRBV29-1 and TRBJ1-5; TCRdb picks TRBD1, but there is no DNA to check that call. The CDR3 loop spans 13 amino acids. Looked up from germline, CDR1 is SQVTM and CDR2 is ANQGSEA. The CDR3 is CSVEVQGNQPQHF.

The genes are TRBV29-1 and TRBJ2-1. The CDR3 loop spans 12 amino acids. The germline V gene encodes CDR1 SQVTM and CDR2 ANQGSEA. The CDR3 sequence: CSVLETNNEQFF.

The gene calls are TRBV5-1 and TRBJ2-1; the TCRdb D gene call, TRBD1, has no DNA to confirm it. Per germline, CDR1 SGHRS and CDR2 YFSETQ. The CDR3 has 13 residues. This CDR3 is CASSGGQNNEQFF.

CDR3 loop: CASSSRREAGTTYEQYF. The V and J genes are TRBV7-9 and TRBJ2-7; TCRdb names TRBD2, which stays unverified in the absence of DNA. In germline, CDR1 is SEHNR, CDR2 FQNEAQ (reference sequence). This CDR3 is 17 amino acids long.

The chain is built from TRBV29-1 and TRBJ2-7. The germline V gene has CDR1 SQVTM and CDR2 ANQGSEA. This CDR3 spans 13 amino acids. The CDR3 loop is CSVDSLGSYEQYF.

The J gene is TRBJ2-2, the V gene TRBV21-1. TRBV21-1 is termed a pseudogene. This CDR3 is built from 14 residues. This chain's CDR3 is CASSKDSSTGELFF.

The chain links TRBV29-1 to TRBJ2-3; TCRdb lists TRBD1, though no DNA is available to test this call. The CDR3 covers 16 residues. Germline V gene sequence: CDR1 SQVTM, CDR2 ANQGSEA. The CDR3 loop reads CSVGGPGLNVADTQYF.

CDR3 amino acids: CASSLAGQIDYEQYF. The rearrangement joins TRBV12-3 or TRBV12-4 to TRBJ2-7; no DNA is available, so the TRBD1 call from TCRdb remains unchecked. This CDR3 region has 15 residues.

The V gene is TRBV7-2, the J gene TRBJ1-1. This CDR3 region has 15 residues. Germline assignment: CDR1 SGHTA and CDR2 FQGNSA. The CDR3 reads CASSDSGGLNTEAFF.

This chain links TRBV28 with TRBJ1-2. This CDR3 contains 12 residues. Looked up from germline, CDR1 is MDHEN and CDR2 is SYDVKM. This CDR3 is CVSDSGYYGYTF.

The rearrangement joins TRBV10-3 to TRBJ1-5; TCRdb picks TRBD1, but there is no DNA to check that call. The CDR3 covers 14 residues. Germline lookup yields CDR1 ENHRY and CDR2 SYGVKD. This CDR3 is CAISQDSLNQPQHF.

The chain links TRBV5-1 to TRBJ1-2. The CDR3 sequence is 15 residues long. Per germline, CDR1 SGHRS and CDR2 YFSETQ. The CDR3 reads CASSLEAVFNYGYTF.

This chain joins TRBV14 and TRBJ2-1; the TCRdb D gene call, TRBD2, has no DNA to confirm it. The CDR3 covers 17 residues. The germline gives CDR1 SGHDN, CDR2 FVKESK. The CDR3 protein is CASFRTSGLSSYNEQFF.

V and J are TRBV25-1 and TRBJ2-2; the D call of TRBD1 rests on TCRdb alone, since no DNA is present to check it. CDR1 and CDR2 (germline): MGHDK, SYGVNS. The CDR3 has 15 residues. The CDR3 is CASSEYGGNRGELFF.

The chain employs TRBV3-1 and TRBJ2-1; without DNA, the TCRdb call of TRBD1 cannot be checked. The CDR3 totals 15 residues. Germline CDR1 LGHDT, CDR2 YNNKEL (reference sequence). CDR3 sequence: CASSQDWGGYNEQFF.

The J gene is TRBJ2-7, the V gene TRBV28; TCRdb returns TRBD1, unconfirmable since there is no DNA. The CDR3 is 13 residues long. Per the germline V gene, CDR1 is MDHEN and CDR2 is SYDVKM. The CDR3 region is CASSLSGADEQYF. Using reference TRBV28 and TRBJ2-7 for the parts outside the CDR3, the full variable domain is DVKVTQSSRYLVKRTGEKVFLECVQDMDHENMFWYRQDPGLGLRLIYFSYDVKMKEKGDIPEGYSVSREKKERFSLILESASTNQTSMYLCASSLSGADEQYFGPGTRLTVT.

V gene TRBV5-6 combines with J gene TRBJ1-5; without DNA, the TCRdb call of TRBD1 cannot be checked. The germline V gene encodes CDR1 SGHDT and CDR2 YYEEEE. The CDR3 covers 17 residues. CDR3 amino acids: CASSLFRDVYSNQPQHF.

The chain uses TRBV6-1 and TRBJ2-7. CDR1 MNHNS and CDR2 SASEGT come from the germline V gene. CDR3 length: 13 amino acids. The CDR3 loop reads CASSETASYEQYF.

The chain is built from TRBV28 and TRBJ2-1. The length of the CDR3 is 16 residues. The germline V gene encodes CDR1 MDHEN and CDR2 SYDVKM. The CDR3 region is CASSLSHSLFYNEQFF.

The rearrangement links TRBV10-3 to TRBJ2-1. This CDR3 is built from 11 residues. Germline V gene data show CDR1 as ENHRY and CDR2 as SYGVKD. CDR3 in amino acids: CAISESWDVLF.

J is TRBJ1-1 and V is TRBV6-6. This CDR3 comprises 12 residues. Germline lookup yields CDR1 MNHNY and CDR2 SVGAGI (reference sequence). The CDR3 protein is CASSYSHTEAFF.